The sequence of this T cell receptor beta chain was determined in a study of blood T cell repertoires in COVID-19. Study background: The United States, Italy and Spain were the sources of the acute and convalescent COVID-19 samples. T cells, B-cell-depleted T cells, or PBMCs provided the cDNA or gDNA that served as material.

Original processing methods: Amplification with reference gene primers provided the estimates of nucleated cell counts. Clones were read by immunoSEQ multiplex PCR, and TCRdb kept only the in-frame ones, dropping some. The V and J calls and clone size are taken from that table; D and trimming were inferred from the DNA. The profile covers roughly 160,000 clones, with approximately 84% appearing a single time and 0.85% to 1.2% taken by the ten largest. The specimen was peripheral blood. The clonotype originates from a middle-aged man with acute or convalescent COVID-19.

CDR3 in amino acids: CASSQDLLAGEPFYNEQFF. CDR3 nucleotide sequence: TGTGCCAGCAGCCAAGATCTACTAGCGGGGGAGCCATTCTACAATGAGCAGTTCTTC. The chain links TRBV3-1 (or the pseudogene TRBV3-2) to TRBJ2-1; 11 bases agree with TRBD2. The germline V gene has CDR1 LGHDT and CDR2 YNNKEL (reference sequence). The V gene end was trimmed by 0 bases and the J gene end by 3 bases; junction bases not matched to a gene: 10. CDR3 length: 19 residues.